The rows below give T cell receptor beta chains drawn from one sample of a study of human T cells and chemical hapten exposure. TCRdb redid the calling of the reads with MiXCR, one entry per CDR3 protein. Of roughly 120,000 distinct CDR3 sequences listed, about 8.9% are singletons. What was sequenced was whole blood. The source of these receptors is a human donor in good health. Some clones in this sample may be carry-over from other donors' samples. Both conserved end residues are part of each CDR3. Fields, in order: V gene, J gene, D gene, clone size, CDR3 protein, CDR3 DNA. D genes are given only for firm matches. A clone size is listed for some rows: how often the clone was seen (once, few, many), or a class if it is expanded.

TRBV11-2	TRBJ2-3	TRBD2	.	CASCGGRVYTDTQYF	TGTGCCAGCTGCGGGGGAAGGGTTTACACAGATACGCAGTATTTT
TRBV6-2/TRBV6-3	TRBJ1-5	TRBD1	few	CASKRDRTEGAPQHF	TGTGCCAGCAAACGGGACAGGACGGAGGGTGCGCCCCAGCATTTT
TRBV29-1	TRBJ1-2	.	many	CSVETDWAYGYTF	TGCAGCGTTGAAACGGACTGGGCCTATGGCTACACCTTC
TRBV19	TRBJ2-7	TRBD2	.	CASSIGLAVTYEQYF	TGTGCCAGTAGTATTGGGCTAGCGGTTACCTACGAGCAGTACTTC
TRBV7-2	TRBJ2-5	.	.	CASSSAGLETQYF	TGTGCCAGCAGCTCGGCGGGACTAGAGACCCAGTACTTC
TRBV7-2	TRBJ2-2	.	.	CASSHDRTGELFF	TGTGCCAGCAGCCACGACAGGACCGGGGAGCTGTTTTTT
TRBV7-2	TRBJ1-6	.	many	CASSLLQGSSPLHF	TGTGCCAGCAGCTTATTGCAGGGAAGCTCACCCCTCCACTTT
TRBV25-1	TRBJ2-1	.	.	CASRGVGNEQFF	TGTGCCAGCAGGGGCGTGGGAAATGAGCAGTTCTTC
TRBV9	TRBJ2-1	.	few	CASSVGKRNEQFF	TGTGCCAGCAGCGTCGGTAAAAGGAATGAGCAGTTCTTC
TRBV7-2	TRBJ1-1	.	few	CASSVQEHMNTEAFF	TGTGCCAGCAGCGTACAGGAGCACATGAACACTGAAGCTTTCTTT
TRBV18	TRBJ1-6	TRBD1	.	CASSGQGNYNSPLHF	TGTGCCAGCTCAGGACAGGGGAACTATAATTCACCCCTCCACTTT
TRBV6-5	TRBJ1-2	.	many	CASSQRWTETYGYTF	TGTGCCAGCAGCCAACGGTGGACGGAGACCTATGGCTACACCTTC
TRBV28	TRBJ1-6	.	many	CASTSGTRNSPLHF	TGTGCCAGCACATCCGGGACGCGGAATTCACCCCTCCACTTT
TRBV7-2	TRBJ2-5	.	.	CASSPQRSYQETQYF	TGTGCCAGCAGCCCCCAGCGCTCGTACCAAGAGACCCAGTACTTC
TRBV4-2	TRBJ2-3	TRBD2	few	CASSQDKRLAGGQEDTQYF	TGTGCCAGCAGCCAAGATAAAAGACTAGCGGGAGGGCAGGAAGATACGCAGTATTTT
TRBV7-9	TRBJ1-6	.	few	CASSLREGPPEALHF	TGTGCCAGCAGCTTACGGGAGGGGCCCCCGGAGGCCCTCCACTTT
TRBV6-2/TRBV6-3	TRBJ2-1	.	.	CASSYSTAGRGTNEQFF	TGTGCCAGCAGTTACTCGACAGCGGGCAGGGGGACAAATGAGCAGTTCTTC
TRBV27	TRBJ1-4	TRBD1	many	CASSSPSSPRGKNEKLFF	TGTGCCAGCAGTTCTCCCTCATCACCCAGGGGGAAGAATGAAAAACTGTTTTTT
TRBV6-5	TRBJ1-1	.	few	CASSYGNSAEAFF	TGTGCCAGCAGTTACGGGAACAGCGCAGAAGCTTTCTTT
TRBV6-5	TRBJ1-5	TRBD1	.	CASRRTGRNQPQHF	TGTGCCAGCAGGCGGACAGGGCGAAATCAGCCCCAGCATTTT
TRBV19	TRBJ1-1	.	few	CASSAPFQGSTEAFF	TGTGCCAGTAGTGCTCCCTTTCAGGGTTCCACTGAAGCTTTCTTT
TRBV7-9	TRBJ2-2	TRBD1	few	CASSSITGTGNTGELFF	TGTGCCAGCAGCTCCATCACCGGGACAGGGAACACCGGGGAGCTGTTTTTT
TRBV20-1	TRBJ1-1	.	.	CSARDQAAEAFF	TGCAGTGCTAGAGATCAAGCCGCTGAAGCTTTCTTT
TRBV15	TRBJ1-4	.	few	CATSRGKTGSNEKLFF	TGTGCCACCAGCAGAGGGAAGACAGGTTCTAATGAAAAACTGTTTTTT
TRBV19	TRBJ1-2	.	many	CAATGPPNYGYTF	TGTGCCGCGACCGGCCCGCCTAACTATGGCTACACCTTC
TRBV28	TRBJ2-7	.	many	CASTLRGISYEQYF	TGTGCCAGCACCCTGAGGGGAATCTCCTACGAGCAGTACTTC
TRBV18	TRBJ2-1	.	.	CASSPGEGRQSGNEQFF	TGTGCCAGCTCACCGGGAGAGGGGAGACAATCTGGGAATGAGCAGTTCTTC
TRBV11-1	TRBJ2-1	.	few	CASSLGPPPTYNEQFF	TGTGCCAGCAGCTTAGGGCCTCCTCCAACCTACAATGAGCAGTTCTTC
TRBV5-1	TRBJ2-5	.	many	CASSLGQSLETQYF	TGCGCCAGCAGCTTGGGACAGAGTTTAGAGACCCAGTACTTC
TRBV6-1	TRBJ2-3	.	many	CASSLVEDTQYF	TGTGCCAGCAGTCTAGTTGAGGATACGCAGTATTTT
TRBV12-3/TRBV12-4	TRBJ1-5	.	many	CASSFFGETGDQPQHF	TGTGCCAGCAGTTTTTTTGGGGAAACTGGGGATCAGCCCCAGCATTTT
TRBV6-2/TRBV6-3	TRBJ2-1	.	.	CASSRVNEQFF	TGTGCCAGCAGTCGTGTCAATGAGCAGTTCTTC
TRBV19	TRBJ2-1	.	many	CASSTLRTNEQFF	TGTGCCAGTAGTACCCTCCGCACCAATGAGCAGTTCTTC
TRBV7-2	TRBJ1-3	TRBD1	.	CASSLDFGDRRFSGNTIYF	TGTGCCAGCAGCTTAGATTTTGGGGACAGGCGTTTCTCTGGAAACACCATATATTTT
TRBV25-1	TRBJ2-3	.	few	CASGRAGTDTQYF	TGTGCCAGCGGCAGGGCTGGCACAGATACGCAGTATTTT
TRBV4-2	TRBJ2-1	.	.	CASSQDGPEQFF	TGTGCCAGCAGCCAAGATGGGCCTGAGCAGTTCTTC
TRBV27	TRBJ2-7	TRBD1	.	CASSVGTAYEQYF	TGTGCCAGCAGTGTCGGGACAGCCTACGAGCAGTACTTC
TRBV6-6	TRBJ2-3	TRBD2	few	CASSWGRGGGGDTQYF	TGTGCCAGCAGCTGGGGACGGGGGGGCGGAGGAGATACGCAGTATTTT